This T cell receptor beta chain emerged from a study of shared clonotypes between healthy human individuals. Study outcomes and limitations: Non-shared clonotypes had lower generation probabilities than clonotypes shared by all four sorted-subset donors. Around 5% of naive CD4 clonotypes were common to a handful of donors.

This CDR3 has 15 residues. Trimming removed 0 bases from V and 7 bases from J; junction bases left unmatched: 5. Germline V CDR1 and CDR2: SGHNT, YYREEE (reference sequence). The study drew all its donors from Caucasian adults living in Nashville, Tennessee. On this clone itself: Its antigen is unknown.

The run depth of the assay was deep. Clones were read by immunoSEQ multiplex PCR, and TCRdb kept only the in-frame ones, dropping some. In the table there are over a million clones, around 97% of which are singletons. Source material: naive CD4+ T cells sorted from blood. Subset reported: CD45RA+ positively selected. The clonotype comes from a man aged 30 to 45 in good health. The genes are TRBV5-4 and TRBJ2-1; 9 bases line up with TRBD1. CDR3 in DNA: TGTGCCAGCAGCTTGGATCTACAGGGGGCGAATGAGCAGTTCTTC. This encodes CASSLDLQGANEQFF.